This TCR beta chain is from a study of human versus mouse CDR3 diversity and MHC coevolution. At the level of the study: immunoSEQ was reported to reach one in 200,000 T cells sensitivity. Each sample yielded roughly 5.5 x 10^6 to 1.8 x 10^7 valid reads.

In the case of this clone: Its antigen is still unknown.

The CDR3 totals 14 residues. Germline loops: CDR1 WNHNN, CDR2 SYGVQD (reference sequence). The V end lost 4 bases, the J end lost 0 bases, and 8 bases lay between the germline ends. Only in-frame clones appear in the TCRdb table, and some are missing; sequencing was by immunoSEQ multiplex PCR. The sample lists some 60,000 clones, approximately 94% occurring once. Whole-study findings and limits: Human CDR3s averaged more deletions and insertions than mouse CDR3s.

The TCR originated in a person in their sixties or seventies in good health. The gene calls are TRBV10-1 and TRBJ2-3; D possibly corresponds to TRBD2 (6 bases). Sequenced: naive CD4+ T cells from blood. Subset defined: CD45RO-negative CD62L-positive naive CD4 T cells. This chain's CDR3 is CASSAGRSTDTQYF. CDR3 in DNA: TGCGCCAGCAGTGCCGGGAGAAGCACAGATACGCAGTATTTT.